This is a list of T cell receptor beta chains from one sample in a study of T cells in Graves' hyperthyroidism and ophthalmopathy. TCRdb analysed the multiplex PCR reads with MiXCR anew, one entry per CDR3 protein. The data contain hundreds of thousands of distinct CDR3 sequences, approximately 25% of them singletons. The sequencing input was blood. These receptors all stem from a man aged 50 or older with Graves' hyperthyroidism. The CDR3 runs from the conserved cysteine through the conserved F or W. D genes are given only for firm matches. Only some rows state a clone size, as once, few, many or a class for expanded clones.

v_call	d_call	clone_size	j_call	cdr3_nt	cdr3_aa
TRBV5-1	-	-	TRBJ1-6	TGCGCCAGCAGCTTGGCCCCGACAGATAATTCACCCCTCCACTTT	CASSLAPTDNSPLHF
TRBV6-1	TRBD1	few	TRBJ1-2	TGTGCCAGCAGTGATCGACAGGGAACCTATGGCTACACCTTC	CASSDRQGTYGYTF
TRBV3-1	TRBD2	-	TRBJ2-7	TGTGCCAGCAGCCGCACGACTAGCGGGAGAGCCTACTACGAGCAGTACTTC	CASSRTTSGRAYYEQYF
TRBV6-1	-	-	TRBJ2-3	TGTGCCAGAAGTGAGGAGGGGGCAGGGCTTTCCACAGATACGCAGTATTTT	CARSEEGAGLSTDTQYF
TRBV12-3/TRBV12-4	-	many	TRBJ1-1	TGTGCCAGCAGTTTAAGCGCCCGTTCGACTGAAGCTTTCTTT	CASSLSARSTEAFF
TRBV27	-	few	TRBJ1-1	TGTGCCACCTCGACACATGGCACTGAAGCTTTCTTT	CATSTHGTEAFF
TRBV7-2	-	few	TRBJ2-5	TGTGCCAGCAGCTTAAGTGGGCTAAACCAAGAGACCCAGTACTTC	CASSLSGLNQETQYF
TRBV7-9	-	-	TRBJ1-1	TGTGCCAGCAGCTCCAGGACGGCCGGGAGCACTGAAGCTTTCTTT	CASSSRTAGSTEAFF
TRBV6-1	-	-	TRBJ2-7	TGTGCCAGCGATATGAACAGGGACTACGAGCAGTACTTC	CASDMNRDYEQYF
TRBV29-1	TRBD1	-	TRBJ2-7	TGCAGCGTAAGGGGAGACAGGGCCTACGAGCAGTACTTC	CSVRGDRAYEQYF
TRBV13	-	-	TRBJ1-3	TGTGCCAGCAGCTCAGAGAGAGGGTTGGCTGGAAACACCATATATTTT	CASSSERGLAGNTIYF
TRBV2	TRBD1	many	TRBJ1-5	TGTGCCAGCAGTATCGACAGGGGGCAAGGTCAGCCCCAGCATTTT	CASSIDRGQGQPQHF
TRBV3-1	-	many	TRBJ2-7	TGTGCCAGCTCGGGGCCCTACGAGCAGTACTTC	CASSGPYEQYF
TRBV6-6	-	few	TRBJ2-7	TGTGCCAGCAGTTACTCGGGGACACTAAACGAGCAGTACTTC	CASSYSGTLNEQYF
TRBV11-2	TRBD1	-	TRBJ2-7	TGTGTCAGCAGCTTACGGGACAGTTCCTACGAGCAGTACTTC	CVSSLRDSSYEQYF
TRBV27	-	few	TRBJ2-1	TGTGCCGGCAGTACAGGGAACACCTACAATGAGCAGTTCTTC	CAGSTGNTYNEQFF
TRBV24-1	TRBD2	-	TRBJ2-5	TGTGCCACCAGTGATTCGAGGACTAGCGGGAGGGCTCAAGAGACCCAGTACTTC	CATSDSRTSGRAQETQYF
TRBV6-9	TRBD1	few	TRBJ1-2	TGTGCCAGCAGTTACCGGGGACAGACCTTCGGTGGCTACACCTTC	CASSYRGQTFGGYTF
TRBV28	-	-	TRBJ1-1	TGTGCCAGCTCCGCGGGGCCGTTGAACACTGAAGCTTTCTTT	CASSAGPLNTEAFF
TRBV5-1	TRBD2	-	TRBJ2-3	TGCGCCAGCAATAGCGGGAGGGCCGGAGATACGCAGTATTTT	CASNSGRAGDTQYF
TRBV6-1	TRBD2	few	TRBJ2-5	TGTGCCAGCACCCCGACTAGCGGGGGGGACCAAGAGACCCAGTACTTC	CASTPTSGGDQETQYF
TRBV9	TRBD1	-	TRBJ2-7	TGTGCCAGCAGCGTTACAGGGGCGACCGAGCAGTACTTC	CASSVTGATEQYF
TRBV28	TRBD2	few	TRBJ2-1	TGTGCCAGTCGAGGGCGGGCGGGAGTCGCCTACAATGAGCAGTTCTTC	CASRGRAGVAYNEQFF
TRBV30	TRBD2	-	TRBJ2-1	TGTGCCTGGAGTGTAGGTAGCGGGTTAACCTACAATGAGCAGTTCTTC	CAWSVGSGLTYNEQFF
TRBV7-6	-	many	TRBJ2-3	TGTGCCAGCAGCTTTCGGGCCAGACTTACAGATACGCAGTATTTT	CASSFRARLTDTQYF
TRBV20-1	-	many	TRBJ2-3	TGCAGTGCTACGTCCCCTTCAGGGCGTTATACGCAGTATTTT	CSATSPSGRYTQYF
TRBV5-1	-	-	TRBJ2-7	TGCGCCAGCAGCTTGCCGGGGATCGAGCAGTACTTC	CASSLPGIEQYF
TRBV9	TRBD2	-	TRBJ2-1	TGTGCCAGCAGCGACGGGACTAGCGGGGTTAGCTCCTACAATGAGCAGTTCTTC	CASSDGTSGVSSYNEQFF
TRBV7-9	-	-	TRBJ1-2	TGTGCCAGCAGCTTAGGGAGGGGTAGTGGCTACACCTTC	CASSLGRGSGYTF
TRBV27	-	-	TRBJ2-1	TGTGCCAGCAGCGGGAGCGCCTTTGAGCAGTTCTTC	CASSGSAFEQFF
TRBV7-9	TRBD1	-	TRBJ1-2	TGTGCCAGCAGCTTAATAAGCCTACAGGGGGCAGGCTATGGCTACACCTTC	CASSLISLQGAGYGYTF
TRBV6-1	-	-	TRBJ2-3	TGTGCCAGCAGCCCCTCCGCGCGTTTGGCGCCGCAGTATTTT	CASSPSARLAPQYF
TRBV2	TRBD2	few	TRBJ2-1	TGTGCCAGCAGGGTCGGGACTAGCGGGAGCAATGAGCAGTTCTTC	CASRVGTSGSNEQFF
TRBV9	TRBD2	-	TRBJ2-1	TGTGCCAGCAGCGTTGGGGCGGGAGTGTACAATGAGCAGTTCTTC	CASSVGAGVYNEQFF
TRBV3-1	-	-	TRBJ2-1	TGTGCCAGCAGCCCATCGGGTGGGGTTGGCCTTGAGCAGTTCTTC	CASSPSGGVGLEQFF
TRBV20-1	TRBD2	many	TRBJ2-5	TGCAGTGCTAGCGGGGGACTAGCGAACCCATGGGGCCAAGAGACCCAGTACTTC	CSASGGLANPWGQETQYF
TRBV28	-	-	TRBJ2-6	TGTGCCCTAGGGAGCAGGGCCGGGGCCAACGTCCTGACTTTC	CALGSRAGANVLTF